This TCR beta chain was observed in a study of T cells in Graves' hyperthyroidism and ophthalmopathy. General observations from the study: Most expanded thyroid clonotypes above 0.001 recurred in blood.

TCR beta CDR3 regions were amplified from RNA transcripts. TCR CDR3 underwent first-round RT-PCR with the HTBI primer set. TCRdb reprocessed the multiplex PCR reads via MiXCR and lists one record per CDR3 protein. This table holds around 500,000 distinct CDR3 sequences, approximately 15% found once. CDR3 length: 17 residues. The germline V gene encodes CDR1 MRHNA and CDR2 SNTAGT. J gave up 6 bases and V 5 bases, and 9 bases lay outside the gene matches. Hyperthyroidism in the patients, aged 18 to 65, was newly diagnosed and under 2 months in duration. Investigators excluded patients with uncontrolled infection, other autoimmune disease, pregnancy or lactation. Orbital computed tomography and thyroid ultrasound, together with serum TRAb and thyroxine and clinical symptoms, were used for diagnoses. Comment on this clonotype: The target antigen is unknown.

The source material was blood. V is TRBV6-4 and J is TRBJ2-2; 13 bases are shared with TRBD2. This clonotype originated in a woman in her late teens or twenties with Graves' hyperthyroidism. This chain's CDR3 is CASSLEGLAGLSGELFF. The CDR3 DNA sequence: TGTGCCAGCAGTCTCGAGGGACTAGCGGGATTATCCGGGGAGCTGTTTTTT.